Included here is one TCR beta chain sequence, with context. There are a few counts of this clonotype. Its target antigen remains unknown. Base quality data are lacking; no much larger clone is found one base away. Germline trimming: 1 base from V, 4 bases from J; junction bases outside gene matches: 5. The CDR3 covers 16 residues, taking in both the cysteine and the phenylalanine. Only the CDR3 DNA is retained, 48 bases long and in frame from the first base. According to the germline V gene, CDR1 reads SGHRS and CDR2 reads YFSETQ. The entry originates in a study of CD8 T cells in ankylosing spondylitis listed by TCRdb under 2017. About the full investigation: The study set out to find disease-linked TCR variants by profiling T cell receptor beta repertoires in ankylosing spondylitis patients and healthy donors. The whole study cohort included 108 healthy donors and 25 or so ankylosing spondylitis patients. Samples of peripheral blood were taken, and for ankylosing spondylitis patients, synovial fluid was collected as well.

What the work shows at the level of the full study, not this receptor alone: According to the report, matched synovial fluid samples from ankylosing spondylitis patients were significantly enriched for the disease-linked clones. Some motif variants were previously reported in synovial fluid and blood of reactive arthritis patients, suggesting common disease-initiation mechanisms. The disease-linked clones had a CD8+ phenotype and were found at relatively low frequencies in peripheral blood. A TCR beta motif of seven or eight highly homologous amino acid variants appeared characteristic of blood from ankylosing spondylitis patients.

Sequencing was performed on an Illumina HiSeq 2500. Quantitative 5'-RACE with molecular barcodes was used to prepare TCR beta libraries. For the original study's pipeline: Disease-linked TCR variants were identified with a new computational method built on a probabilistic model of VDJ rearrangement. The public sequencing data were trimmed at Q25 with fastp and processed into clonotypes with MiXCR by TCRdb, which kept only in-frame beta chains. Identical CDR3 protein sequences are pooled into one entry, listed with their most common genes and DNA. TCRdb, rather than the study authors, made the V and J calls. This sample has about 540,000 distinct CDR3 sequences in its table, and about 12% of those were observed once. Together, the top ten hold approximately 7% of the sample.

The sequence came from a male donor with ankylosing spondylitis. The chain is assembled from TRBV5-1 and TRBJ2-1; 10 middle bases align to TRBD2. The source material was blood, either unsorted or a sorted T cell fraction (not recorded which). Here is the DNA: TGCGCCAGCAGCTTGTATACTAGCGGGGATTACAATGAGCAGTTCTTC. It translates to CASSLYTSGDYNEQFF.